The sequence of this TCR beta chain was determined in a study of T-cell reconstitution after alpha-beta-depleted transplantation in children. Unmatched junction bases numbered 11, after V lost 4 bases and J lost 7 bases. Germline CDR1 reads SGDLS; CDR2 reads YYNGEE. The CDR3 covers 15 residues. The TCRbeta library incorporated unique molecular identifiers. TCRdb re-analysed the PCR reads in MiXCR, keeping a single row per CDR3 protein. The sample shows approximately 400,000 distinct CDR3 sequences, approximately 10% of them seen only once. This clonotype was detected only a few times. The material sequenced was PBMCs from the stem cell graft donor, taken from the stem cell graft. The gene calls are TRBV9 and TRBJ2-7; 10 bases map to TRBD1. The source of this sequence is a human donor who donated a stem cell graft to a child with acute myeloid leukemia. This CDR3 is CASSPRDRGAEEQYF. Written as DNA, the CDR3 is TGTGCCAGCAGCCCCAGGGACAGGGGCGCCGAGGAGCAGTACTTC. The whole variable domain, filled in from reference TRBV9 and TRBJ2-7, reads DSGVTQTPKHLITATGQRVTLRCSPRSGDLSVYWYQQSLDQGLQFLIQYYNGEERAKGNILERFSAQQFPDLHSELNLSSLELGDSALYFCASSPRDRGAEEQYFGPGTRLTVT.